This T cell receptor beta chain was retrieved from a study of cytomegalovirus exposure and HLA in healthy donors. Study-level findings and limits: Within a later analysis, the majority of CMV-associated TCR beta chains appeared HLA-restricted.

Amplification used 60 Vbeta primers and 13 Jbeta primers. The method was immunoSEQ multiplex PCR; TCRdb's version includes in-frame clones alone and lacks a portion of them. Here the sample spans more than 80,000 clones, around 78% being singletons. This clone was detected a few times. Its antigen is not identified. J was trimmed by 5 bases and V by 8 bases; bases with no gene match: 14. The germline CDR1 and CDR2 sequences are MNHNS and SASEGT. CDR3 length equals 15 residues. Sequenced: PBMCs. The clonotype comes from a young man in good health and CMV-seropositive. This chain joins TRBV6-1 and TRBJ1-1; 7 bases match TRBD1. CDR3 protein: CASGWGTGALTEAFF. CDR3 in DNA: TGTGCCAGCGGTTGGGGAACAGGGGCGTTAACTGAAGCTTTCTTT.